Listed below are T cell receptor beta chains from one sample, sequenced in a study of blood T cell repertoires in COVID-19. Measured with immunoSEQ multiplex PCR; TCRdb has only the in-frame clones, and not every one. The sample holds 300,000 to 450,000 clones, roughly 89% seen once. Sequencing was done on a sample of peripheral blood. These receptors were taken from a woman between 55 and 75 years old with COVID-19, enrolled during active disease. Each CDR3 is given without its conserved first and last residue. Clone sizes are given selectively: once, few, many, or a class where the clone is expanded.

j_call | clone_size | v_call | cdr3_aa
TRBJ1-6 | . | TRBV9 | ASSAQLRSPLH
TRBJ1-1 | . | TRBV9 | ASSVTGSDTEAF
TRBJ2-7 | . | TRBV4-2 | ASSFQTSGGALGEQY
TRBJ1-2 | once | TRBV7-9 | ASSLGANYGYT
TRBJ1-6 | once | TRBV24-1 | ATSDLKRLENSPLH
TRBJ1-5 | few | TRBV6-5 | ASSYSRYGNQPQH
TRBJ1-2 | . | TRBV10-3 | AISALQGNRYGYT
TRBJ2-2 | . | TRBV5-4 | ASSLQEYAGELF
TRBJ1-1 | . | TRBV28 | ASGTEMNTEAF
TRBJ1-4 | . | TRBV18 | ASSPDRGGEKLF
TRBJ2-1 | . | TRBV19 | ASSIPAGGRNEQF
TRBJ1-1 | . | TRBV7-9 | ASSLGETEAF
TRBJ2-2 | . | TRBV9 | ASSIYPVSGELF
TRBJ1-4 | . | TRBV9 | ASSGTGTVNEKLF
TRBJ2-1 | . | TRBV6-5 | ASIPLAGGRNEQF
TRBJ1-2 | . | TRBV6-5 | ASSYSRAKGYGYT
TRBJ2-7 | . | TRBV10-3 | AISRTSGDTYEQY
TRBJ1-4 | . | TRBV7-9 | ASSLVRGGSSEKLF
TRBJ1-2 | few | TRBV5-1 | ASSLVADNYGYT
TRBJ2-3 | . | TRBV15 | ATSRDRGATDTQY
TRBJ2-7 | few | TRBV6-5 | ASSLPGQGAGEQY
TRBJ2-3 | . | TRBV20-1 | SASPADTQY
TRBJ1-5 | . | TRBV19 | ASSGGGGNQPQH
TRBJ1-1 | . | TRBV28 | ASSPTRGAEAF
TRBJ2-4 | . | TRBV5-4 | ASSLQGGLGNIQY
TRBJ2-2 | . | TRBV19 | ASNGARAQNTGELF
TRBJ1-2 | . | TRBV6-2/TRBV6-3 | ASSYSHRTNYGYT
TRBJ1-2 | once | TRBV4-1 | ASSQGRAGNYGYT
TRBJ2-1 | . | TRBV30 | AWSGTSGYNEQF
TRBJ1-2 | . | TRBV10-2 | ASTLDRGRGGYT
TRBJ1-1 | . | TRBV6-5 | ASSQRQDEAF
TRBJ1-6 | . | TRBV30 | AWSQGADSPLH
TRBJ2-3 | . | TRBV5-6 | ASSRRVSTGTDTQY
TRBJ2-7 | few | TRBV7-8 | ASTSSGGASSLSYEQY
TRBJ2-2 | . | TRBV5-1 | ASSQTSGGNTGELF
TRBJ1-3 | . | TRBV30 | AWSVTGLRITIY
TRBJ1-6 | . | TRBV18 | ASSTVSGDSPLH
TRBJ2-5 | . | TRBV28 | ASSFSGLGVAAETQY
TRBJ2-4 | . | TRBV7-2 | ASSPPGVDIQY
TRBJ2-7 | . | TRBV19 | ASSLEGQSYEQY
TRBJ1-6 | . | TRBV3-1/TRBV3-2 | ASSRGAGPLH
TRBJ1-6 | . | TRBV6-5 | ASSYWASDNSPLH
TRBJ2-5 | . | TRBV14 | ASSRPTGDFQETQY
TRBJ1-1 | . | TRBV19 | ASSIQGNLNTEAF
TRBJ2-2 | . | TRBV28 | ASSMGGAPNTGELF
TRBJ1-1 | . | TRBV11-2 | ASSLNAGGTEAF
TRBJ2-7 | . | TRBV5-1 | ASSLETRAFSYEQY
TRBJ2-7 | few | TRBV5-1 | ASSLVGQGIHEQY
TRBJ1-6 | . | TRBV15 | ATSRGGVGLNSPLH
TRBJ1-2 | . | TRBV6-6 | ASSSRDRANYGYT
TRBJ1-2 | once | TRBV29-1 | SAGTGDGYT
TRBJ1-1 | . | TRBV18 | ASSPTPGQGADAF